The 25 T cell receptor beta chains listed next were all sequenced from one sample in a study of blood T cells in healthy people across ages. A sample-barcoded 5' primer and a J-beta primer mix were used in a second PCR of roughly 6 to 11 cycles. TCRdb reprocessed the 5' RACE reads via MiXCR and lists one record per CDR3 protein. The sample yields roughly 700,000 distinct CDR3 sequences, 45% to 50% seen once. The sample consisted of blood. The receptor source for this set is a woman aged 60-70 years in good health.

The table lists this clonotype with many counts. V and J are TRBV7-2 and TRBJ2-6; no firm D call. Germline V gene data show CDR1 as SGHTA and CDR2 as FQGNSA. This CDR3 has 17 residues. Between the trimmed V and J ends, which lost 5 bases and 0 bases, there was a span of 14 bases. The CDR3 sequence: CASSQPTPDSGANVLTF. The CDR3 coding sequence is TGTGCCAGCAGCCAACCGACACCCGACTCTGGGGCCAACGTCCTGACTTTC.

This rearrangement joins TRBV20-1 to TRBJ2-1; D perhaps matches TRBD2 (6 bases). The V end lost 6 bases, the J end lost 10 bases, and 19 bases lay between the germline ends. The CDR3 covers 13 residues. Germline-derived CDR1 and CDR2 are DFQATT and SNEGSKA (reference sequence). CDR3: CSARDSRSSEQFF. CDR3 in DNA: TGCAGTGCCAGGGACTCGAGGTCGTCCGAGCAGTTCTTC.

The rearrangement joins TRBV2 to TRBJ1-2, with 11 positions matching TRBD1. CDR3 length: 13 residues. Germline V gene data show CDR1 as SNHLY and CDR2 as FYNNEI. V dropped 8 bases and J dropped 4; count of bases not matched to a gene: 3. The CDR3 DNA reads TGTGCCAGCGATGGGACAGGGGGCTATGGCTACACCTTC. It codes for CASDGTGGYGYTF.

This clonotype has more than one count but fewer than ten. Compared with germline, one end of the junction differs, possibly owing to a read error. The rearrangement uses TRBV7-2 and TRBJ1-2, with a weak D call TRBD1 (5 bases). Germline V gives CDR1 SGHTA, CDR2 FQGNSA. This CDR3 has 14 residues. The CDR3 region is CASRLSTGEYGYTF. CDR3 nucleotide sequence: TGTGCCAGCCGCTTGAGCACAGGCGAATATGGCTACACCTTC.

This clonotype has a handful of counts. V and J are TRBV7-2 and TRBJ2-7; D remains unclear. The CDR3 extends over 14 amino acids. V was clipped by 3 bases and J by 6 bases, with 15 bases between them. Germline lookup yields CDR1 SGHTA and CDR2 FQGNSA. The CDR3 sequence: CASSLAEWLSEQYF. The CDR3, as DNA: TGTGCCAGCAGCTTGGCGGAATGGCTGAGCGAGCAGTACTTC.

A word on this clonotype: The junction does not match germline at one end; this may be a read error. The rearrangement joins TRBV15 to TRBJ2-7; 7 bases match TRBD1. The end of the DNA fits TRBJ2-5 better, so the J call may be wrong. CDR3 length: 15 residues. CDR1 and CDR2 (germline): LNHNV, YYDKDF (reference sequence). CDR3 amino acids: CATGRDFTGEETQYF. CDR3 DNA sequence: TGTGCCACCGGCAGAGATTTTACAGGGGAAGAGACCCAGTACTTC.

By frequency in the sample, this clonotype is medium-sized. This chain uses TRBV4-2 with TRBJ2-5; perhaps TRBD2 as D (6 bases). In germline, CDR1 is LGHNA, CDR2 YNFKEQ. The CDR3 is 15 residues long. Between the trimmed V and J ends, which lost 5 bases and 1 base, there was a span of 14 bases. Here the CDR3 DNA reads TGTGCCAGCAGCTCCGTGGCGGGGACCCAAGAGACCCAGTACTTC. Protein sequence: CASSSVAGTQETQYF.

This clonotype has only a few counts. The gene calls are TRBV7-2 and TRBJ2-7; no clear D. The tail of the sequence fits TRBJ2-5 better, so the J call may be wrong. This CDR3 contains 13 residues. In germline, CDR1 is SGHTA, CDR2 FQGNSA. CDR3 nucleotides: TGTGCCAGCTTGGGAACCTCAGTGGAGACCCAGTACTTC. It is translated as CASLGTSVETQYF.

The chain employs TRBV6-1 and TRBJ2-1, with D perhaps matching TRBD1 (5 bases). CDR3 length equals 13 residues. Trimming left V 4 bases short and J 9 bases short, with 13 bases between. CDR1 is MNHNS, CDR2 SASEGT, per germline. CDR3 sequence (DNA): TGTGCCAGCAGTGGGGGCGAGGATTGTGAGCAGTTCTTC. Amino acids: CASSGGEDCEQFF.

The chain carries TRBV5-1 and TRBJ2-3; 8 nucleotides match TRBD1. CDR1 and CDR2 (germline): SGHRS, YFSETQ. The CDR3 has 16 amino acids. Trimming removed 0 bases from V and 4 bases from J; junction bases left unmatched: 7. CDR3 amino acids: CASSLVAGGSSDTQYF. The CDR3 nucleotides are TGCGCCAGCAGCTTGGTAGCAGGGGGCTCTTCAGATACGCAGTATTTT.

This chain links TRBV20-1 with TRBJ2-1; D gene unclear. The V gene's germline CDR1 is DFQATT and CDR2 SNEGSKA (reference sequence). The CDR3 contains 14 residues. CDR3 in DNA: TGCAGGGTTAGAGACTCCCCCACCTACAATGAGCAGTTCTTC. It encodes CRVRDSPTYNEQFF.

This clonotype was seen more than once but under ten times. CDR3 in DNA: TGTGCCACCAGCAGAGACGGAATGGCTTTCTTT. Translation: CATSRDGMAFF. This chain links TRBV15 with TRBJ1-1; D is unresolved. Germline-derived CDR1 and CDR2 are LNHNV and YYDKDF (reference sequence). The CDR3 has 11 amino acids. V lost 0 bases to trimming and J lost 11 bases, with 7 bases between them.

The V gene is TRBV7-2, the J gene TRBJ1-4; D not certain. This CDR3 is built from 16 residues. The V end was cut by 1 base, the J end by 3 bases, with 12 bases between. Looked up from germline, CDR1 is SGHTA and CDR2 is FQGNSA. The CDR3 DNA reads TGTGCCAGCAGCTTAGGCCTCGTCGCTCCTAATGAAAAACTGTTTTTT. It specifies CASSLGLVAPNEKLFF. The whole variable domain, remainder taken from reference TRBV7-2 and TRBJ1-4, is GAGVSQSPSNKVTEKGKDVELRCDPISGHTALYWYRQSLGQGLEFLIYFQGNSAPDKSGLPSDRFSAERTGGSVSTLTIQRTQQEDSAVYLCASSLGLVAPNEKLFFGSGTQLSVL.

This clonotype was counted between two and nine times. This rearrangement joins TRBV11-2 to TRBJ1-1; D is uncertain. The CDR3 is 16 residues long. V was shortened by 2 bases and J by 1 base, with 14 bases between the two germline ends. Germline V gives CDR1 SGHAT, CDR2 FQNNGV. CDR3 region: CASSLKPAAPNTEAFF. The DNA for the CDR3 is TGTGCCAGCAGCTTAAAACCCGCCGCTCCGAACACTGAAGCTTTCTTT.

The chain couples TRBV5-1 to TRBJ2-7; 10 bases fit TRBD2. V lost 4 bases, J lost 6 bases, and 10 bases stayed unmatched. The CDR3 totals 15 residues. Germline CDR1 and CDR2: SGHRS and YFSETQ. As DNA, the CDR3 is TGCGCCAGCAGCCGAGGCCTAGCGGGAGTAGCCGAGCAGTACTTC. The encoded protein is CASSRGLAGVAEQYF.

This clonotype was counted only a few times. CDR3 nucleotides: TGTGCCAGCAGCTTGGACAGGGGTAGTAAGTACGAGCAGTACTTC. Translating it yields CASSLDRGSKYEQYF. The rearrangement joins TRBV7-9 to TRBJ2-7; 9 bases match TRBD1. This CDR3 has 15 amino acids. Germline CDR1 reads SEHNR; CDR2 reads FQNEAQ (reference sequence). V lost 3 bases to trimming and J lost 4 bases; unmatched junction nucleotides: 7.

The CDR3 protein is CASSAVGGTDTQYF. CDR3 bases: TGTGCCAGCAGTGCCGTCGGTGGCACAGATACGCAGTATTTT. The rearrangement links TRBV6-4 to TRBJ2-3; D unresolved. The CDR3 runs to 14 residues. The germline gives CDR1 MRHNA, CDR2 SNTAGT. Trimming stripped 4 bases from V and 1 base from J, with 9 bases between.

The gene calls are TRBV4-2 and TRBJ2-1, with D maybe TRBD1 (5 bases). CDR1 and CDR2 (germline): LGHNA, YNFKEQ. The CDR3 is made up of 14 amino acids. V gave up 4 bases and J gave up 9 bases, with 16 bases separating them. CDR3 loop: CASSPPEGVGEQFF. For the CDR3, the DNA is TGTGCCAGCAGCCCACCCGAAGGGGTAGGTGAGCAGTTCTTC.

In its sample, this clonotype was seen a few times. The chain links TRBV6-5 to TRBJ2-7; D might be TRBD2 (6 bases). Germline V lookup: CDR1 MNHEY, CDR2 SVGAGI. There are 16 residues in the CDR3. The V gene lost 4 bases and the J gene lost 2 bases, with 18 bases spanning the gap. DNA for the CDR3: TGTGCCAGCAGTTGGGCCGTCGGGAGCGCAGCCTACGAGCAGTACTTC. As protein: CASSWAVGSAAYEQYF.

This chain joins TRBV12-3 or TRBV12-4 and TRBJ1-2; unclear D gene. Trimming removed 7 bases at V and 5 bases at J, with 26 bases between. The CDR3 extends over 17 amino acids. The CDR3 loop is CASTEVTRPVQVYGYTF. The CDR3 DNA reads as TGTGCCAGCACCGAGGTGACACGCCCCGTTCAGGTATATGGCTACACCTTC.

CDR3 loop: CASSSGLAGSDETQYF. CDR3 nucleotide sequence: TGTGCCAGCAGCTCCGGACTAGCGGGATCAGACGAGACCCAGTACTTC. V usage is TRBV7-3 and J usage is TRBJ2-5, with 12 bases fitting TRBD2. The germline CDR1 and CDR2 sequences are SGHTA and FQGTGA. CDR3 length equals 16 residues. J was trimmed by 5 bases and V by 4 bases; bases with no gene match: 8.

This CDR3 reads CASTSANQPQHF. As DNA, the CDR3 is TGTGCCAGTACATCGGCGAATCAGCCCCAGCATTTT. The V call is TRBV6-2 or TRBV6-3, the J call TRBJ1-5; no reliable D call. The CDR3 extends over 12 amino acids. Per germline, CDR1 MNHEY and CDR2 SVGEGT. V was shortened by 9 bases and J by 4 bases, with 10 bases between the two germline ends.

In this sample, this clonotype turned up a few times. The chain couples TRBV24-1 to TRBJ2-3, with 7 bases aligning to TRBD1. The CDR3 contains 17 residues. Looked up from germline, CDR1 is KGHDR and CDR2 is SFDVKD. The trim removed 3 bases at V and 1 base at J, leaving 9 bases unmatched. The chain's CDR3 is CATSDPDRARGTDTQYF. The CDR3 region has the DNA TGTGCCACCAGTGATCCCGACAGGGCGAGGGGCACAGATACGCAGTATTTT.

This clonotype has a count of ten or more. The genes are TRBV29-1 and TRBJ2-5; D is possibly TRBD2 (6 bases). Germline lookup yields CDR1 SQVTM and CDR2 ANQGSEA. The CDR3 sequence is 12 residues long. The V and J ends lost 1 base and 7 bases respectively, with 10 bases between them. This chain's CDR3 is CSVEGGEGTQYF. CDR3 coding DNA: TGCAGCGTTGAAGGCGGGGAAGGGACCCAGTACTTC.

V and J are TRBV11-2 and TRBJ1-6, with a possible D match to TRBD1 (6 bases). Trimming pared 0 bases from V and 7 bases from J, leaving 16 bases between. The V gene's germline CDR1 is SGHAT and CDR2 FQNNGV. The CDR3 sequence is 17 residues long. In DNA, the CDR3 is TGTGCCAGCAGCTTAGATCTAGGGGGGCGGTCGAATTCACCCCTCCACTTT. It codes for CASSLDLGGRSNSPLHF. The full variable domain, its missing parts supplied by reference TRBV11-2 and TRBJ1-6, is EAGVAQSPRYKIIEKRQSVAFWCNPISGHATLYWYQQILGQGPKLLIQFQNNGVVDDSQLPKDRFSAERLKGVDSTLKIQPAKLEDSAVYLCASSLDLGGRSNSPLHFGNGTRLTVT.